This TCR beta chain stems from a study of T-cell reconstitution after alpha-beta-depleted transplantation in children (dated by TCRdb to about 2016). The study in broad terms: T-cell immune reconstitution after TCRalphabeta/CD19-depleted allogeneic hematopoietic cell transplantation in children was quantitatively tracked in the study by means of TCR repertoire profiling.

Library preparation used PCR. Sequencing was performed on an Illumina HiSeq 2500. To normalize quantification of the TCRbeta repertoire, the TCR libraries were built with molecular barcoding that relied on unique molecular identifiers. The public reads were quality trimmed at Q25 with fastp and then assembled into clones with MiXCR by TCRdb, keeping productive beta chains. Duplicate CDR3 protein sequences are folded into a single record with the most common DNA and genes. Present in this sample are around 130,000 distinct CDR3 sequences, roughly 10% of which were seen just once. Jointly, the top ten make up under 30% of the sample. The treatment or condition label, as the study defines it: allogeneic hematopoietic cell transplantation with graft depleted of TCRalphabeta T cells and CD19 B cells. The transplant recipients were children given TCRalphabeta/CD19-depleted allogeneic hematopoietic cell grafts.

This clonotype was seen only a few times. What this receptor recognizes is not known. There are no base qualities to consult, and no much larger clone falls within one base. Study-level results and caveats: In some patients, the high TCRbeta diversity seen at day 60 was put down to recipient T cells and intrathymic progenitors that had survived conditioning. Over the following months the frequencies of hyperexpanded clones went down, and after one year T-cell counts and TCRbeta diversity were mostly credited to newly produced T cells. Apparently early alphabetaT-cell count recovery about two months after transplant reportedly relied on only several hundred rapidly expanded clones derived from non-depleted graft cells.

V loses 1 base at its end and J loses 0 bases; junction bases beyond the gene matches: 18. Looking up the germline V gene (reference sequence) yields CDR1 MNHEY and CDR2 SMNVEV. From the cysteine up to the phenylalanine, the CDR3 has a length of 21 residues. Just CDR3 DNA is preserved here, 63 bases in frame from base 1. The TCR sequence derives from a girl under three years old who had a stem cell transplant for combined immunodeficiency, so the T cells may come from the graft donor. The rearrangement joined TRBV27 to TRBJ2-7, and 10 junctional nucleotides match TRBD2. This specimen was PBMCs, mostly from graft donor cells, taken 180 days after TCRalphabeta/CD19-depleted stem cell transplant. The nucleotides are TGTGCCAGCAGTTTATATTCCCCCTTAGCGGGAGGACCCCCTTTCTCCTACGAGCAGTACTTC. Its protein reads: CASSLYSPLAGGPPFSYEQYF.